The entry that follows covers one T cell receptor (beta chain) sequence. A much larger clone differs from this one at a single base, so this may be a read error. Only patients with CD8+CD57+ cell expansion on flow cytometry were chosen for sequencing. It was genomic DNA that served as the template for profiling TCR beta VDJ and CDR3. TCRdb processed the reads anew with MiXCR; each CDR3 protein has one entry. The table includes around 430,000 distinct CDR3 sequences, around 30% detected once. J was trimmed by 3 bases and V by 3 bases; bases with no gene match: 7. The length of the CDR3 is 17 residues. The germline V gene encodes CDR1 SGHVS and CDR2 FNYEAQ. This record comes from a study of CD8+CD57+ T cells in acquired aplastic anemia. Turning to the study itself: Sorted CD4+ and CD8+ cells gave an average of around 3.3 ug of DNA.

This chain joins TRBV7-6 and TRBJ2-1; TRBD2 matches 11 bases. Specimen: sorted CD4+, CD8+, or CD8+CD57+ T cells (not recorded which) from PBMCs. This TCR was recovered from a human donor with aplastic anemia. This CDR3 is CASSLATSGIHYNEQFF. As DNA, the CDR3 is TGTGCCAGCAGCTTGGCGACTAGCGGGATCCACTACAATGAGCAGTTCTTC.